This T cell receptor (beta chain) appears in the sequencing data of a study of T cell repertoires in cytomegalovirus infection (dated by TCRdb to 2018 to 2020). Study-level background: Recently identified HLA-C-restricted CMV epitopes, whose presentation resists viral immunomodulation, were targeted by peptide stimulations together with well-studied HLA-B-restricted epitopes. The HLA type of each donor mattered for the analysis, because public TCR beta signatures pointed to carriage of CMV infection along with the matching HLA type. What the authors observed across the whole study: In the ex vivo response, HLA-C-restricted CMV-specific TCR beta clonotypes were dominant, and in two of eight donors the single most frequent clonotype came from this HLA-C-restricted group. In both this cohort and an independent roughly 330-donor cohort, the cumulative frequency of public TCR beta family members distinguished carriers of CMV infection plus the relevant HLA type.

In regard to this clonotype: Its specific antigen is unknown. Base qualities are missing; no much larger clone stands one base away.

Reads for this sample came from an Illumina HiSeq 1500. TCRdb passed the public sequencing reads through fastp at Q25 and MiXCR, retaining productive beta sequences. Merged by CDR3 protein, the rows form single entries marked with the most common genes and DNA. For this sample the table gives hundreds of thousands of distinct CDR3 sequences, of which about 42% were detected only once. The ten most abundant clones make up approximately 40% of the sample. Explained via the paper, the treatment or condition label denotes: in vitro stimulation with specific CMV peptide epitopes to enrich CMV-specific T cells. V is clipped by 2 bases and J by 5 bases, and the sequence between their germline boundaries is 12 bases long. The germline V gene specifies ENHRY as CDR1 and SYGVKD as CDR2. The CDR3 starts with the cysteine, ends with the phenylalanine, and has 14 residues. Only the CDR3 part of the read is kept: 42 bases, read in frame from the first base.

Recombination connected TRBV10-3 to TRBJ2-5; a tentative D match to TRBD2 spans 5 bases. The material sequenced was cultured PBMCs, taken from culture after CMV antigen stimulation. This clonotype was sampled from a human donor in good health (CMV status not recorded). Some clones in this sample may be carry-over from other donors' samples. The nucleotide sequence reads as follows: TGTGCCATCAGTGAGACCAGAGGGTCGGAGACCCAGTACTTC. Its translation is CAISETRGSETQYF.